Presented here are 6 T cell receptor beta chains from one specimen sequenced in a study of T cells after yellow fever vaccination. TCRdb redid the calling of the 5' RACE reads with MiXCR, one entry per CDR3 protein. The table has hundreds of thousands of distinct CDR3 sequences, approximately 12% seen once; the top ten hold around 15%. The sequencing used PBMCs, collected on the day of the yellow fever booster vaccination. These receptors were collected from a man younger than 40 who received the YFV17D yellow fever vaccine.

This clonotype was counted between two and nine times. The chain combines TRBV6-1 with TRBJ2-1, with TRBD2 identical over 10 bases. Germline trimming cut 6 bases from V and 7 bases from J; bases unmatched to any gene: 12. The CDR3 totals 16 residues. The germline V gene encodes CDR1 MNHNS and CDR2 SASEGT. The CDR3 nucleotides are TGTGCCAGCAGCCAGGGGTTGGGACTAGCGCCTAATGAGCAGTTCTTC. It translates to CASSQGLGLAPNEQFF.

This clonotype was counted between two and nine times. The chain employs TRBV20-1 and TRBJ1-2, with TRBD1 matching 10 bases. Unmatched junction bases numbered 3, after V lost 6 bases and J lost 8 bases. The CDR3 loop spans 11 amino acids. Per the germline V gene, CDR1 is DFQATT and CDR2 is SNEGSKA (reference sequence). CDR3 bases: TGCAGTGCCGGGACAGGGGAAGGCTACACCTTC. As protein: CSAGTGEGYTF.

The CDR3 here is CASSQGPSVNTEAFF. CDR3 DNA sequence: TGTGCCAGCAGCCAAGGTCCCAGCGTGAACACTGAAGCTTTCTTT. V gene TRBV3-1 combines with J gene TRBJ1-1, with no clear D. Germline V gene data show CDR1 as LGHDT and CDR2 as YNNKEL (reference sequence). V was shortened by 1 base and J by 0 bases, with 9 bases between the two germline ends. CDR3 length: 15 amino acids.

This clonotype was detected a few times. The CDR3 loop is CSTKGEVDEQFF. DNA for the CDR3: TGCAGCACCAAGGGGGAGGTGGATGAGCAGTTCTTC. The chain combines TRBV20-1 with TRBJ2-1, with D perhaps assigned TRBD1 or TRBD2 (6 bases each). CDR1 and CDR2 (germline): DFQATT, SNEGSKA (reference sequence). The length of the CDR3 is 12 residues.

This clonotype was detected a few times. The chain couples TRBV7-2 to TRBJ2-5; the D gene is possibly TRBD2 (6 bases). CDR3 size: 15 residues. Germline loops: CDR1 SGHTA, CDR2 FQGNSA. The V gene lost 5 bases and the J gene lost 4 bases, with 17 bases spanning the gap. The CDR3 spells CASSPSAGATETQYF. The CDR3 nucleotides read TGTGCCAGCAGCCCCTCAGCGGGTGCGACAGAGACCCAGTACTTC.

The chain employs TRBV15 and TRBJ2-1, with 9 positions matching TRBD1. Germline-derived CDR1 and CDR2 are LNHNV and YYDKDF (reference sequence). With 1 base clipped from V and 4 bases from J, the junction kept 14 bases outside the gene matches. CDR3 size: 19 residues. The CDR3 sequence is CATSRVGTGSPAGYNEQFF. The CDR3 DNA is TGTGCCACCAGCAGAGTCGGGACAGGGTCCCCCGCGGGGTACAATGAGCAGTTCTTC.